This TCR beta chain was identified during a study of CD8+ T cells in alopecia areata. V was trimmed by 0 bases and J by 3 bases, leaving 11 bases between them. Germline V gene data show CDR1 as SGDLS and CDR2 as YYNGEE. The CDR3 loop spans 15 amino acids. This sample's treatment: oral pan-JAK inhibitor, 5-10 mg twice daily. The authors extracted RNA and reverse transcribed it into cDNA as the sequencing template. Profiling relied on immunoSEQ multiplex PCR, and the TCRdb table lists in-frame clones only, not all of them. Among about 290,000 clones listed, 55% to 75% were seen once. Sequences were derived from CD4+ T cells sorted from blood, sampled at week 24, from a patient treated with tofacitinib. This chain joins TRBV9 and TRBJ2-3; D gene uncertain. The sequence was collected from a human donor with alopecia areata. This chain's CDR3 is CASSVEAFFTDTQYF. CDR3 DNA: TGTGCCAGCAGCGTAGAGGCCTTCTTTACAGATACGCAGTATTTT.